A selection of T cell receptor beta chains follows, all from one sample in a study of CD8 T cells in ankylosing spondylitis. TCRdb redid the calling of the 5' RACE reads with MiXCR, one entry per CDR3 protein. In the table there are about 64,000 distinct CDR3 sequences, roughly 6.1% of which are singletons. The source material was synovial fluid, either unsorted or a sorted T cell fraction (not recorded which). These receptor sequences come from a male donor with ankylosing spondylitis. Both conserved end residues are part of each CDR3. The order of the fields is D gene, V gene, J gene, clone size, CDR3 DNA, CDR3 protein. D genes are given only for firm matches. Clone size is given for some rows only: seen once, a few or many times, or a class if the clone is expanded.

d_call: TRBD1
v_call: TRBV20-1
j_call: TRBJ2-7
clone_size: many
cdr3_nt: TGCAGTGCTAGAGATAGGTGGGACAGGGTGCGAGAGCAGTACTTC
cdr3_aa: CSARDRWDRVREQYF

d_call: TRBD1
v_call: TRBV14
j_call: TRBJ1-6
clone_size: NA
cdr3_nt: TGTGCCAGCAGTCGAGGGACAGAAAATTCACCCCTCCACTTT
cdr3_aa: CASSRGTENSPLHF

d_call: NA
v_call: TRBV20-1
j_call: TRBJ1-1
clone_size: many
cdr3_nt: TGCAGTGCCAAACAGGGCGATGGCACTGAAGCTTTCTTT
cdr3_aa: CSAKQGDGTEAFF

d_call: NA
v_call: TRBV11-2
j_call: TRBJ2-2
clone_size: few
cdr3_nt: TGTGCCAGCAGCCCAAGGGGGGCTACGAACACCGGGGAGCTGTTTTTT
cdr3_aa: CASSPRGATNTGELFF

d_call: TRBD2
v_call: TRBV7-8
j_call: TRBJ2-7
clone_size: many
cdr3_nt: TGTGCCAGCAGCTTAGCTGTGTCGACTAGCGGACCCTACGAGCAGTACTTC
cdr3_aa: CASSLAVSTSGPYEQYF

d_call: NA
v_call: TRBV7-3
j_call: TRBJ2-3
clone_size: many
cdr3_nt: TGTGCCAGCAGCCCAAGGACCGAGACAGATACGCAGTATTTT
cdr3_aa: CASSPRTETDTQYF

d_call: NA
v_call: TRBV11-1
j_call: TRBJ2-1
clone_size: many
cdr3_nt: TGTGCCAGCAGCTTAGTGTTTGAGGTACCCAGCTCCTACAATGAGCAGTTCTTC
cdr3_aa: CASSLVFEVPSSYNEQFF

d_call: NA
v_call: TRBV18
j_call: TRBJ2-7
clone_size: many
cdr3_nt: TGTGCCAGCTCACCACCGGGGGGATCCACCTACGAGCAGTACTTC
cdr3_aa: CASSPPGGSTYEQYF

d_call: NA
v_call: TRBV29-1
j_call: TRBJ1-2
clone_size: many
cdr3_nt: TGCAGCGTTGAGGGGTCCACTGCAGATAACTATGGCTACACCTTC
cdr3_aa: CSVEGSTADNYGYTF

d_call: NA
v_call: TRBV7-8
j_call: TRBJ2-2
clone_size: many
cdr3_nt: TGTGCCAGCAGCCCGGGTCTTATGCCGGGCACCGGGGAGCTGTTTTTT
cdr3_aa: CASSPGLMPGTGELFF

d_call: NA
v_call: TRBV5-1
j_call: TRBJ2-7
clone_size: NA
cdr3_nt: TGCGCCAGCAGCTTGGGGGGGACAACTTACGGCGAGCAGTACTTC
cdr3_aa: CASSLGGTTYGEQYF

d_call: NA
v_call: TRBV6-5
j_call: TRBJ2-3
clone_size: few
cdr3_nt: TGTGCCAGCAGTTACCTACAGGGAGGCACAGATACGCAGTATTTT
cdr3_aa: CASSYLQGGTDTQYF

d_call: NA
v_call: TRBV29-1
j_call: TRBJ2-2
clone_size: many
cdr3_nt: TGCAGCGCCGGGAACGGGGGGAACACCGGGGAGCTGTTTTTT
cdr3_aa: CSAGNGGNTGELFF

d_call: TRBD1
v_call: TRBV5-1
j_call: TRBJ1-1
clone_size: NA
cdr3_nt: TGCGCCAACAGCAGGGGGACTGAAGCTTTCTTT
cdr3_aa: CANSRGTEAFF

d_call: TRBD2
v_call: TRBV9
j_call: TRBJ2-1
clone_size: many
cdr3_nt: TGTGCCAGCAGCGTAATGGCTAGCGGGAGTGGAGAGCAGTTCTTC
cdr3_aa: CASSVMASGSGEQFF

d_call: NA
v_call: TRBV7-2
j_call: TRBJ2-2
clone_size: many
cdr3_nt: TGTGCCAGCAGCTTAGCCCCATGGGCCGGGGAGCTGTTTTTT
cdr3_aa: CASSLAPWAGELFF

d_call: NA
v_call: TRBV6-1
j_call: TRBJ1-2
clone_size: NA
cdr3_nt: TGTGCCAGCCGCAGTTACCCCGGGCCTAACTATGGCTACACCTTC
cdr3_aa: CASRSYPGPNYGYTF

d_call: TRBD1
v_call: TRBV10-3
j_call: TRBJ2-7
clone_size: many
cdr3_nt: TGTGCCATCAACCCGGGACAGGGGTCCTACGAGCAGTACTTC
cdr3_aa: CAINPGQGSYEQYF

d_call: NA
v_call: TRBV7-3
j_call: TRBJ2-6
clone_size: NA
cdr3_nt: TGTGCCAGCAGACCCACAGGGTTCCCCGGGGCCAACGTCCTGACTTTC
cdr3_aa: CASRPTGFPGANVLTF

d_call: TRBD1
v_call: TRBV19
j_call: TRBJ2-2
clone_size: NA
cdr3_nt: TGTGCCAGTAGCGACCCACCTACCTGGACAGGGGGTTTCTCGGTCGGGGAGCTGTTTTTT
cdr3_aa: CASSDPPTWTGGFSVGELFF

d_call: TRBD2
v_call: TRBV29-1
j_call: TRBJ2-3
clone_size: many
cdr3_nt: TGCAGCGTTGAAAAGCGGGAAAAGGCAGATACGCAGTATTTT
cdr3_aa: CSVEKREKADTQYF

d_call: NA
v_call: TRBV30
j_call: TRBJ1-2
clone_size: few
cdr3_nt: TGTGCCTGGAGTGTGGGGGGCCTTTTTGTGTATGGCTACACCTTC
cdr3_aa: CAWSVGGLFVYGYTF

d_call: NA
v_call: TRBV12-3/TRBV12-4
j_call: TRBJ2-1
clone_size: many
cdr3_nt: TGTGCCAGCAGTTTAGCGCTCCAGGACGGACGCAATGAGCAGTTCTTC
cdr3_aa: CASSLALQDGRNEQFF

d_call: NA
v_call: TRBV20-1
j_call: TRBJ1-2
clone_size: many
cdr3_nt: TGCAGTGCTAGAAATGCGGCCCCGGAAGGGAGTCACTATGGCTACACCTTC
cdr3_aa: CSARNAAPEGSHYGYTF

d_call: TRBD2
v_call: TRBV5-6
j_call: TRBJ2-3
clone_size: many
cdr3_nt: TGTGCCAGCAGCTTGGTCGCGGGAGGGACAGATACGCAGTATTTT
cdr3_aa: CASSLVAGGTDTQYF

d_call: TRBD2
v_call: TRBV4-2
j_call: TRBJ2-3
clone_size: few
cdr3_nt: TGTGCCAGCAGCCAAGCCGCCGGACTAGCGGGAGTGAGTGGGGCCACAGATACGCAGTATTTT
cdr3_aa: CASSQAAGLAGVSGATDTQYF

d_call: NA
v_call: TRBV2
j_call: TRBJ1-5
clone_size: NA
cdr3_nt: TGTGCCAGCACCACCTCCAGGGGTGGCCAGCCCCAGCATTTT
cdr3_aa: CASTTSRGGQPQHF

d_call: TRBD2
v_call: TRBV6-1
j_call: TRBJ2-2
clone_size: many
cdr3_nt: TGTGCCAGCGCCACCGCCTGGACTAGCGGGACCGGGGAGCTGTTTTTT
cdr3_aa: CASATAWTSGTGELFF

d_call: NA
v_call: TRBV3-1
j_call: TRBJ2-7
clone_size: NA
cdr3_nt: TGTGCCAGCAGCTTTTCCGGGAGTGTGAACGAGCAGTACTTC
cdr3_aa: CASSFSGSVNEQYF

d_call: NA
v_call: TRBV7-2
j_call: TRBJ2-6
clone_size: many
cdr3_nt: TGTGCCAGCCACTTGGGAGCCGGGGCCAACGTCCTGACTTTC
cdr3_aa: CASHLGAGANVLTF

d_call: TRBD2
v_call: TRBV6-4
j_call: TRBJ2-3
clone_size: NA
cdr3_nt: TGTGCCAGCAGCGGACTAGCGGGAGGTACGCAGTATTTT
cdr3_aa: CASSGLAGGTQYF